This passage covers 27 T cell receptor beta chains from one sample sequenced in a study of blood T cell repertoires in COVID-19. Only in-frame clones appear in the TCRdb table, and some are missing; sequencing was by immunoSEQ multiplex PCR. The table includes approximately 200,000 clones, just under 85% detected once. The sample consisted of PBMCs or T cells enriched from blood (not recorded which). The receptors were gathered from a woman aged 40 to 49 with acute COVID-19.

This clone was found once. V is TRBV6-9 and J is TRBJ2-5; 8 bases match TRBD1. V lost 2 bases and J lost 2; bases outside the gene matches: 4. The CDR3 runs to 15 residues. CDR1 is MNHGY, CDR2 SVAAGI, per germline. The CDR3, as DNA: TGTGCCAGCAGTTATCGGAGGGACAGGCAAGAGACCCAGTACTTC. Amino acid sequence: CASSYRRDRQETQYF.

J is TRBJ1-1 and V is TRBV19; the match to TRBD1 covers 10 bases. The ends lost 5 bases at V and 5 bases at J; junction bases unmatched: 2. There are 13 residues in the CDR3. Germline loops: CDR1 LNHDA, CDR2 SQIVND (reference sequence). CDR3 loop: CASSDRGRTEAFF. CDR3 in DNA: TGTGCCAGTAGTGACAGGGGGCGTACTGAAGCTTTCTTT.

J is TRBJ1-2 and V is TRBV27; 7 bases match TRBD1. J gave up 4 bases and V 0 bases, and 2 bases lay outside the gene matches. The germline V gene encodes CDR1 MNHEY and CDR2 SMNVEV (reference sequence). This CDR3 contains 14 residues. This CDR3 reads CASSLSSGGYGYTF. The CDR3 coding sequence is TGTGCCAGCAGTTTATCGTCAGGGGGCTATGGCTACACCTTC.

V and J are TRBV14 and TRBJ1-2, with D unresolved. The germline V gene has CDR1 SGHDN and CDR2 FVKESK. V was cut by 0 bases and J by 3 bases, with 11 bases left in between. The CDR3 sequence is 15 residues long. CDR3 nucleotide sequence: TGTGCCAGCAGCCAAGATATATCAGGCCACTATGGCTACACCTTC. It codes for CASSQDISGHYGYTF.

By share, this clone counts as medium-sized. The genes are TRBV15 and TRBJ1-4; weak D call: TRBD1 (5 bases). CDR3 length: 15 amino acids. Trimming took off 3 bases at V and 3 bases at J, with 11 bases between the two ends. Germline CDR1 LNHNV, CDR2 YYDKDF (reference sequence). The DNA of the CDR3 is TGTGCCACCAGCAGCAGGGCCAGGGCTAATGAAAAACTGTTTTTT. The encoded protein is CATSSRARANEKLFF.

The chain joins TRBV11-2 to TRBJ2-7, with 7 bases fitting TRBD2. Germline loops: CDR1 SGHAT, CDR2 FQNNGV. Losses at the gene ends were 3 bases for V and 2 bases for J; bases not matched to a gene: 1. CDR3 length: 13 residues. CDR3 nucleotide sequence: TGTGCCAGCAGCTTGGGAGGGCCCTACGAGCAGTACTTC. Translating gives CASSLGGPYEQYF. The full variable domain, with the rest looked up from reference TRBV11-2 and TRBJ2-7, is EAGVAQSPRYKIIEKRQSVAFWCNPISGHATLYWYQQILGQGPKLLIQFQNNGVVDDSQLPKDRFSAERLKGVDSTLKIQPAKLEDSAVYLCASSLGGPYEQYFGPGTRLTVT.

This clone occurred a few times. The chain employs TRBV20-1 and TRBJ1-2; possible D gene TRBD1, 6 bases. The germline V gene encodes CDR1 DFQATT and CDR2 SNEGSKA (reference sequence). The CDR3 has 11 residues. Trimming removed 7 bases at V and 5 bases at J, with 11 bases between. Here the CDR3 reads CSGGTLYGYTF. CDR3 in DNA: TGCAGTGGAGGGACACTTTATGGCTACACCTTC.

This chain uses TRBV3-1 (or the pseudogene TRBV3-2) with TRBJ2-5; perhaps TRBD1 as D (6 bases). Trimming left V 3 bases short and J 5 bases short, with 16 bases between. The CDR3 loop spans 15 amino acids. From germline, CDR1 is LGHDT and CDR2 YNNKEL (reference sequence). The CDR3 region has the DNA TGTGCCAGCAGCCATGGGGACATACCACAGGAGACCCAGTACTTC. It codes for CASSHGDIPQETQYF.

The table lists this clone with a count of one. The gene calls are TRBV5-4 and TRBJ2-1; D is undetermined. V lost 4 bases and J lost 4, with 15 bases in between. Germline loops: CDR1 SGHNT, CDR2 YYREEE (reference sequence). This CDR3 is built from 15 residues. DNA for the CDR3: TGTGCCAGCAGCCCGGTGTCTCCCTCGTACAATGAGCAGTTCTTC. Translation gives CASSPVSPSYNEQFF.

This sequence joins TRBV18 and TRBJ2-1, with 9 bases matching TRBD2. Germline lookup yields CDR1 KGHSH and CDR2 LQKENI. J lost 6 bases, V lost 1 base, and 7 bases had no gene match. The CDR3 consists of 16 residues. The CDR3 protein is CASSPHRGLAINEQFF. The CDR3 region has the DNA TGTGCCAGCTCACCACATCGGGGACTAGCTATCAATGAGCAGTTCTTC.

V and J are TRBV7-6 and TRBJ2-2; 9 bases match TRBD1. The CDR3 covers 16 residues. Germline V gives CDR1 SGHVS, CDR2 FNYEAQ. Trimming removed 5 bases from V and 6 bases from J; junction bases left unmatched: 10. The CDR3 bases are TGTGCCAGCAGCGTCGGACAGGGGCTATCCCCCGGGGAGCTGTTTTTT. It translates to CASSVGQGLSPGELFF. The whole variable domain, filled in from reference TRBV7-6 and TRBJ2-2, reads GAGVSQSPRYKVTKRGQDVALRCDPISGHVSLYWYRQALGQGPEFLTYFNYEAQQDKSGLPNDRFSAERPEGSISTLTIQRTEQRDSAMYRCASSVGQGLSPGELFFGEGSRLTVL.

This chain joins TRBV6-5 and TRBJ1-5; D is possibly TRBD1 (6 bases). V was shortened by 7 bases and J by 6 bases, with 19 bases between the two germline ends. The CDR3 has 15 amino acids. Germline CDR1 reads MNHEY; CDR2 reads SVGAGI. CDR3 in amino acids: CASKLTVGAGQPQHF. The CDR3 bases are TGTGCCAGCAAACTAACGGTGGGGGCCGGTCAGCCCCAGCATTTT.

The chain combines TRBV27 with TRBJ1-1; 8 bases fit TRBD1. The CDR3 totals 15 residues. In germline, CDR1 is MNHEY, CDR2 SMNVEV (reference sequence). V gave up 5 bases and J gave up 4 bases; unmatched junction bases: 9. The CDR3 nucleotides read TGTGCCAGCAGTAACCGACAGGGGCCGACCACTGAAGCTTTCTTT. Translation gives CASSNRQGPTTEAFF.

V and J are TRBV29-1 and TRBJ1-1; D remains ambiguous. Per the germline V gene, CDR1 is SQVTM and CDR2 is ANQGSEA. The length of the CDR3 is 11 residues. The ends were cut back, 3 bases at V and 3 bases at J, with 5 bases in the middle. CDR3: CSVDEHTEAFF. Here the CDR3 DNA reads TGCAGCGTTGATGAGCACACTGAAGCTTTCTTT. Using reference TRBV29-1 and TRBJ1-1 for the parts outside the CDR3, the full variable domain is SAVISQKPSRDICQRGTSLTIQCQVDSQVTMMFWYRQQPGQSLTLIATANQGSEATYESGFVIDKFPISRPNLTFSTLTVSNMSPEDSSIYLCSVDEHTEAFFGQGTRLTVV.

This rearrangement joins TRBV7-9 to TRBJ2-1; TRBD2 aligns across 8 bases. The V gene's germline CDR1 is SEHNR and CDR2 FQNEAQ (reference sequence). Germline trimming cut 8 bases from V and 9 bases from J; bases unmatched to any gene: 12. The CDR3 is made up of 14 amino acids. The CDR3 nucleotides read TGTGCCAGCCCGGGGGGGCCGGGGTTGAGTGAGCAGTTCTTC. As protein: CASPGGPGLSEQFF. Drawing the rest from reference TRBV7-9 and TRBJ2-1, the complete variable domain is DTGVSQNPRHKITKRGQNVTFRCDPISEHNRLYWYRQTLGQGPEFLTYFQNEAQLEKSRLLSDRFSAERPKGSFSTLEIQRTEQGDSAMYLCASPGGPGLSEQFFGPGTRLTVL.

The V and J genes are TRBV6-4 and TRBJ1-2; TRBD1 matches at 8 bases. CDR1 is MRHNA and CDR2 is SNTAGT in the germline V gene. The CDR3 is made up of 13 amino acids. Trimming removed 4 bases from V and 3 bases from J; junction bases left unmatched: 1. CDR3 region: CASSGGQDYGYTF. The CDR3 region has the DNA TGTGCCAGCAGTGGGGGACAGGACTATGGCTACACCTTC.

The CDR3 region has the DNA TGTGCCACCAGTGGGAGACGGGACACCGGGGAGCTGTTTTTT. It encodes CATSGRRDTGELFF. The J gene is TRBJ2-2, the V gene TRBV24-1; D remains unclear. The V gene lost 5 bases and the J gene lost 3 bases, with 9 bases spanning the gap. This CDR3 is 14 amino acids long. The germline V gene has CDR1 KGHDR and CDR2 SFDVKD.

V is TRBV4-1 and J is TRBJ2-3; 11 bases align to TRBD2. The CDR3 extends over 21 amino acids. Germline loops: CDR1 MGHRA, CDR2 YSYEKL. Losses at the gene ends were 0 bases for V and 0 bases for J; bases not matched to a gene: 14. CDR3 sequence (DNA): TGCGCCAGCAGCCAAGATCCGCTAGCGGGGGGCCTAAGGGCTAGCACAGATACGCAGTATTTT. Amino acids: CASSQDPLAGGLRASTDTQYF.

In this sample, this clone turned up once. The genes are TRBV3-1 (or the pseudogene TRBV3-2) and TRBJ2-7; D not certain. Germline values: CDR1 LGHDT, CDR2 YNNKEL (reference sequence). CDR3 length equals 17 residues. The ends were cut back, 0 bases at V and 1 base at J, with 16 bases in the middle. CDR3 region: CASSQEALYAPSYEQYF. Written as DNA, the CDR3 is TGTGCCAGCAGCCAAGAAGCTCTATATGCACCTTCCTACGAGCAGTACTTC.

This chain joins TRBV20-1 and TRBJ2-1; maybe TRBD2 (6 bases). The V end was cut by 7 bases, the J end by 8 bases, with 12 bases between. Looked up from germline, CDR1 is DFQATT and CDR2 is SNEGSKA (reference sequence). CDR3 size: 11 residues. CDR3 DNA sequence: TGCAGTGTGGGGGGACGGGATGAGCAGTTCTTC. Its translation is CSVGGRDEQFF.

This clone was seen a handful of times. V is TRBV7-8 and J is TRBJ2-7, with 9 bases matching TRBD1. J was trimmed by 7 bases and V by 5 bases; bases with no gene match: 9. This CDR3 contains 14 residues. Looked up from germline, CDR1 is SGHVS and CDR2 is FQNEAQ. This CDR3 reads CASSARDRVGEQYF. CDR3 DNA: TGTGCCAGCAGCGCGCGGGACAGGGTCGGTGAGCAGTACTTC. The whole variable domain, remainder taken from reference TRBV7-8 and TRBJ2-7, is GAGVSQSPRYKVAKRGQDVALRCDPISGHVSLFWYQQALGQGPEFLTYFQNEAQLDKSGLPSDRFFAERPEGSVSTLKIQRTQQEDSAVYLCASSARDRVGEQYFGPGTRLTVT.

The V call is TRBV15, the J call TRBJ2-1; D is uncertain. The CDR3 covers 13 residues. Germline V gives CDR1 LNHNV, CDR2 YYDKDF (reference sequence). V was clipped by 0 bases and J by 6 bases, with 6 bases between them. The CDR3 loop is CATSRDTGNEQFF. DNA for the CDR3: TGTGCCACCAGCAGAGATACGGGCAATGAGCAGTTCTTC.

This rearrangement joins TRBV5-1 to TRBJ2-7; TRBD2 aligns across 12 bases. The CDR3 contains 17 residues. Germline assignment: CDR1 SGHRS and CDR2 YFSETQ. V gave up 4 bases and J gave up 2 bases; unmatched junction bases: 10. The CDR3 DNA reads TGCGCCAGCAGCCATGGACTAGCGGGAAACCCTCCCTACGAGCAGTACTTC. This encodes CASSHGLAGNPPYEQYF.

The V and J genes are TRBV24-1 and TRBJ1-2; 8 bases are a match to TRBD1. Per germline, CDR1 KGHDR and CDR2 SFDVKD. The CDR3 has 14 amino acids. V was pared by 3 bases and J by 8 bases, with 7 bases of the junction left unmatched. The CDR3 loop is CATSDRKPGGGYTF. The CDR3 bases are TGTGCCACCAGTGATCGGAAACCAGGGGGCGGCTACACCTTC.

This clone appeared a single time. The V gene is TRBV7-7, the J gene TRBJ1-2; possibly TRBD1 for D (5 bases). This CDR3 has 13 amino acids. V was clipped by 4 bases and J by 4 bases, with 10 bases between them. Germline CDR1 reads SSHAT; CDR2 reads FNYEAQ (reference sequence). CDR3 in amino acids: CASSSRVGYGYTF. DNA of the CDR3: TGTGCCAGCAGCTCCAGGGTAGGCTATGGCTACACCTTC. The variable domain in full, completed from reference TRBV7-7 and TRBJ1-2, reads GAGVSQSPRYKVTKRGQDVTLRCDPISSHATLYWYQQALGQGPEFLTYFNYEAQPDKSGLPSDRFSAERPEGSISTLTIQRTEQRDSAMYRCASSSRVGYGYTFGSGTRLTVV.

The gene calls are TRBV18 and TRBJ2-7; tentative D call: TRBD1 (6 bases). The germline V gene has CDR1 KGHSH and CDR2 LQKENI. This CDR3 spans 13 amino acids. The V gene lost 6 bases and the J gene lost 3 bases, with 12 bases spanning the gap. The CDR3 DNA reads TGTGCCAGCTCCCACGGACAGTTCTACGAGCAGTACTTC. Translation: CASSHGQFYEQYF.

CDR3 nucleotides: TGTGCCAGCAGTTCGTTTCGGAGCTCTGGAAACACCATATATTTT. Protein product: CASSSFRSSGNTIYF. V is TRBV28 and J is TRBJ1-3; D is unresolved. The length of the CDR3 is 15 residues. Germline-derived CDR1 and CDR2 are MDHEN and SYDVKM. V was cut by 4 bases and J by 0 bases, with 10 bases left in between.